This T cell receptor beta chain was captured in a study of T cell changes during pregnancy in multiple sclerosis. TCRdb's copy holds only in-frame clones and misses some; the assay was immunoSEQ multiplex PCR. The sample lists some 53,000 clones, about 92% occurring once. Trimming shortened V by 6 bases and J by 1 base, and 13 bases separated the two germline ends. This CDR3 region has 16 residues. Germline CDR1 KGHSH, CDR2 LQKENI. The chain links TRBV18 to TRBJ2-6, with no clear D. The TCR originated in a female donor with multiple sclerosis, enrolled in a pregnancy study. The specimen comprised CD4+ T cells from peripheral blood mononuclear cells, sampled in the third trimester of pregnancy. The CDR3 bases are TGTGCCAGCTCTCCCCAGGCATTATCTGGGGCCAACGTCCTGACTTTC. It is translated as CASSPQALSGANVLTF.